What follows are 18 T cell receptor beta chains derived from one specimen sequenced in a study of cytomegalovirus exposure and HLA in healthy donors. PCR was performed using 60 Vbeta and 13 Jbeta primers. The method was immunoSEQ multiplex PCR; TCRdb's version includes in-frame clones alone and lacks a portion of them. The sample records 150,000 to 250,000 clones, 79% being singletons. Sequencing input: PBMCs. Source of these receptors: a woman aged 25-40 years in good health and CMV-seropositive.

This chain uses TRBV7-2 with TRBJ1-2, with TRBD1 matching 9 bases. CDR3 length equals 15 residues. The trim removed 4 bases at V and 2 bases at J, leaving 5 bases unmatched. Per germline, CDR1 SGHTA and CDR2 FQGNSA. The CDR3: CASSSPGTGNYGYTF. The CDR3 DNA reads as TGTGCCAGCAGCTCCCCCGGGACAGGGAACTATGGCTACACCTTC.

The gene calls are TRBV9 and TRBJ2-7, with 7 bases that match TRBD2. The CDR3 runs 11 residues. CDR1 is SGDLS and CDR2 is YYNGEE in the germline V gene. The J segment lost 6 bases and the V segment lost 3 bases, leaving 0 bases of the junction unmatched. The CDR3 region has the DNA TGTGCCAGCAGCGGGGAGGGCGAGCAGTACTTC. Translation gives CASSGEGEQYF.

The chain couples TRBV10-3 to TRBJ1-3; TRBD1 agrees at 8 bases. The germline V gene encodes CDR1 ENHRY and CDR2 SYGVKD. Trimming took 4 bases from V and 0 from J; bases not matched to a gene: 8. There are 17 residues in the CDR3. CDR3 protein: CAISARDRPISGNTIYF. The CDR3 bases are TGTGCCATCAGTGCAAGGGACAGGCCGATCTCTGGAAACACCATATATTTT.

The chain recombines TRBV6-5 with TRBJ2-7; D might be TRBD2 (5 bases). This CDR3 is built from 14 residues. CDR1 is MNHEY and CDR2 is SVGAGI in the germline V gene. Trimming took off 5 bases at V and 3 bases at J, with 14 bases between the two ends. CDR3 amino acids: CASSLGRAYYEQYF. CDR3 DNA sequence: TGTGCCAGCAGTCTTGGGAGAGCCTACTACGAGCAGTACTTC.

The J gene is TRBJ2-7, the V gene TRBV7-9; 12 nucleotides agree with TRBD2. This CDR3 is built from 17 residues. J was trimmed by 1 base and V by 1 base; bases with no gene match: 5. Germline CDR1 reads SEHNR; CDR2 reads FQNEAQ (reference sequence). The DNA for the CDR3 is TGTGCCAGCAGCTTAGGACTAGCGGGGGCCTCGTCCTACGAGCAGTACTTC. Encoded protein: CASSLGLAGASSYEQYF.

The CDR3 loop is CASSPAPRGQYF. In DNA form, the CDR3 reads TGTGCCAGCAGCCCGGCGCCGCGGGGGCAGTACTTC. V and J are TRBV9 and TRBJ2-7, with D possibly matching TRBD2 (6 bases). CDR1 is SGDLS and CDR2 is YYNGEE in the germline V gene. The CDR3 extends over 12 amino acids. The V end lost 4 bases, the J end lost 9 bases, and 14 bases lay between the germline ends. Variable domain in full (rest from reference TRBV9 and TRBJ2-7): DSGVTQTPKHLITATGQRVTLRCSPRSGDLSVYWYQQSLDQGLQFLIQYYNGEERAKGNILERFSAQQFPDLHSELNLSSLELGDSALYFCASSPAPRGQYFGPGTRLTVT.

The chain employs TRBV7-2 and TRBJ1-2, with D tentatively TRBD1 (6 bases). From germline, CDR1 is SGHTA and CDR2 FQGNSA. Trimming shortened V by 3 bases and J by 6 bases, and 14 bases separated the two germline ends. The CDR3 has 14 amino acids. The CDR3 DNA is TGTGCCAGCAGCTTTGCGGGGGCGATAGATGGCTACACCTTC. It encodes CASSFAGAIDGYTF.

CDR3 nucleotide sequence: TGCAGCGTTCAAACCGGGACTACGAACAATGAGCAGTTCTTC. Its protein is CSVQTGTTNNEQFF. The chain joins TRBV29-1 to TRBJ2-1; 7 bases agree with TRBD2. The CDR3 has 14 residues. Germline V gene sequence: CDR1 SQVTM, CDR2 ANQGSEA. The ends lost 5 bases at V and 5 bases at J; junction bases unmatched: 9.

This clone is a singleton in its sample. The gene calls are TRBV11-2 and TRBJ2-2; possibly TRBD2 for D (6 bases). Germline lookup yields CDR1 SGHAT and CDR2 FQNNGV. V gave up 5 bases and J gave up 8 bases, with 18 bases separating them. CDR3 size: 15 residues. The CDR3 spells CASSPLRDSGGELFF. The CDR3 bases are TGTGCCAGCAGCCCACTCCGGGACTCCGGGGGGGAGCTGTTTTTT.

This chain uses TRBV29-1 with TRBJ2-7, with 10 bases aligning to TRBD1. Looked up from germline, CDR1 is SQVTM and CDR2 is ANQGSEA. This CDR3 has 14 amino acids. Trimming took 7 bases from V and 6 from J; bases not matched to a gene: 12. CDR3 amino acids: CSARPADRGREQYF. The CDR3 nucleotides read TGCAGCGCTCGACCCGCCGACAGGGGGCGCGAGCAGTACTTC.

The rearrangement uses TRBV20-1 and TRBJ2-7; no definite D call. Deletions cut 3 bases from V and 5 bases from J, with 8 bases between. Germline values: CDR1 DFQATT, CDR2 SNEGSKA (reference sequence). The CDR3 loop spans 11 amino acids. CDR3 DNA sequence: TGCAGTGCTAGTGGTGGCCACGAGCAGTACTTC. It yields the protein CSASGGHEQYF.

V and J are TRBV11-2 and TRBJ2-7; TRBD1 matches at 9 bases. Germline-derived CDR1 and CDR2 are SGHAT and FQNNGV. V trimming: 5 bases; J trimming: 1 base; junction bases outside the gene matches: 6. This CDR3 has 15 amino acids. The CDR3 loop is CASSDPGTGSYEQYF. CDR3 bases: TGTGCCAGCAGCGACCCCGGGACAGGGTCCTACGAGCAGTACTTC.

The chain employs TRBV6-5 and TRBJ2-7; D is possibly TRBD1 (6 bases). Germline V gene lookup returns CDR1 MNHEY and CDR2 SVGAGI. The V and J ends lost 6 bases and 2 bases respectively, with 14 bases between them. The CDR3 has 14 residues. CDR3 in DNA: TGTGCCAGCAGCAGTCAGGGGATAACCTACGAGCAGTACTTC. Amino acid sequence: CASSSQGITYEQYF.

The chain carries TRBV13 and TRBJ2-7; 7 nucleotides match TRBD1. The CDR3 spans 14 residues. Germline CDR1 reads PRHDT; CDR2 reads FYEKMQ (reference sequence). The V gene end was trimmed by 6 bases and the J gene end by 3 bases; junction bases not matched to a gene: 8. In nucleotides, the CDR3 is TGTGCCAGCAGTTACCGGACAGGTCACTACGAGCAGTACTTC. Its protein is CASSYRTGHYEQYF.

This chain links TRBV9 with TRBJ1-3; D remains unclear. The CDR3 loop spans 15 amino acids. Germline values: CDR1 SGDLS, CDR2 YYNGEE. The V end was cut by 2 bases, the J end by 1 base, with 10 bases between. The CDR3 here is CASSVSGGSGNTIYF. The CDR3 nucleotides are TGTGCCAGCAGCGTCTCCGGTGGTTCTGGAAACACCATATATTTT.

The genes are TRBV11-2 and TRBJ1-1; D remains ambiguous. The CDR3 sequence is 15 residues long. Germline assignment: CDR1 SGHAT and CDR2 FQNNGV. The ends were cut back, 5 bases at V and 0 bases at J, with 13 bases in the middle. The CDR3 protein is CASSRRQVLNTEAFF. CDR3 DNA: TGTGCCAGCAGCAGGCGACAAGTTTTGAACACTGAAGCTTTCTTT.

This chain links TRBV6-6 with TRBJ2-3, with 11 nucleotides matching TRBD2. The germline V gene encodes CDR1 MNHNY and CDR2 SVGAGI (reference sequence). After removal of 7 bases from V and 1 base from J, the junction contained 4 bases not matched to a gene. The CDR3 is 15 amino acids. The CDR3 DNA reads TGTGCCAGCACCCTAGCGGGGGGCCGCACAGATACGCAGTATTTT. This translates into CASTLAGGRTDTQYF.

Concerning this clone itself: The junction departs from germline at one end; a sequencing error may be responsible. This chain joins TRBV28 and TRBJ2-5; 7 bases agree with TRBD1. The germline gives CDR1 MDHEN, CDR2 SYDVKM. This CDR3 has 12 residues. Written as DNA, the CDR3 is TGTGCCAGCAGTCCACCGGGACAGAGTATGCACTTC. Translation gives CASSPPGQSMHF.